The entry below describes one T cell receptor beta chain. This record belongs to a study of blood T cell repertoires in COVID-19. The CDR3 runs to 17 residues. Trimming removed 0 bases from V and 3 bases from J, with 16 bases in between. Germline CDR1 reads PRHDT; CDR2 reads FYEKMQ (reference sequence). Sequenced by immunoSEQ multiplex PCR; TCRdb stores in-frame clones only, minus some. The sample consists of 100,000 or so clones, around nine tenths of them appearing once. The V gene is TRBV13, the J gene TRBJ2-3; D not certain. Input material: peripheral blood. This clonotype originated in a man aged 70 or older with acute or convalescent COVID-19. The CDR3 protein is CASSLGPITGGTDTQYF. The CDR3 DNA sequence: TGTGCCAGCAGCTTAGGTCCCATCACTGGCGGAACAGATACGCAGTATTTT.